What follows is one T cell receptor beta chain and its context. Its cognate antigen has yet to be identified. Base qualities are missing; no much larger clone stands one base away. Other DNA sequences in this sample translate to the same CDR3. The CDR3 goes from the cysteine to the phenylalanine over 12 residues. Only the CDR3 DNA is retained, 36 bases long and in frame from the first base. V drops 3 bases and J drops 5 bases, leaving 7 bases in between. Taken from the germline V gene, the CDR1 and CDR2 loops are KGHSH and LQKENI. Using the deep immunoSEQ assay, TCR CDR3 regions were amplified from genomic DNA by multiplex PCR. Genomic DNA extracted from each cell subset was distributed evenly over all wells of several immunoSEQ 96-well plates, and each plate served as one replicate. Each replicate PCR for unsorted PBMC received roughly 300 ng genomic DNA, equal to tens of thousands of T cell genomes. Unsorted PBMC genomic DNA was sequenced across ten immunoSEQ deep assay plates. The purified libraries were quantified using a Qubit 3.0 fluorometer, sized with a Bioanalyzer 2100, and then quantified again using the KAPA Library Quantification kit. Each immunoSEQ 96-well plate was sequenced on its own single-read 150-cycle Illumina NextSeq 550 flow cell. In the authors' own workflow: Because the immunoSEQ output held only junctional sequences and lacked quality scores, the filtering could not match the filtering applied to full-length reads. Sequences were annotated with PyIR, a Python wrapper for IgBLAST v1.9, and V/J genes and CDR3 were assigned using IMGT germline references. Reads were filtered out if the reads had weak V/J assignments (E-value above 1e-6), no CDR3, stop codons, out-of-frame junctions, or ambiguous translated residues. V3J clonotypes were defined by identical inferred V gene, J gene, and CDR3 amino acid sequence. Percentage overlap between repertoires was computed as shared unique clonotypes divided by the size of the smaller repertoire. Repertoire richness was assessed with RTK rarefaction, the Chao1 estimator, and Recon v2.1 estimates of unobserved clonotypes. Sourced from immuneACCESS, this table was stored by TCRdb with only in-frame sequences that have V and J called. A share of the clones is absent; for the studies checked, an unresolved V gene accounts for under half, and the remainder has no known explanation. For V, J and clone size, that table is used; D and trimming come from the DNA. This sample is represented by fewer than 600,000 clones; around 79% of them were singletons. Together, the top ten hold roughly 13% of the sample.

This record comes from a study of shared clonotypes between healthy human individuals (dated by TCRdb to the early 2020s). At the level of the whole study: A couple of women and a few men aged 18 to 49 years were included in the cohort. The study deeply sequenced blood TCR repertoires of roughly five healthy adults to estimate repertoire size and the extent of clonotype sharing between individuals. To increase sequencing depth and limit assay-specific biases, different laboratories used diverse techniques to prepare libraries and sequence TCR repertoires. Between about 0.85 and 9.5 billion PBMCs per donor were obtained by leukapheresis.

Healthy HIV-negative adults with no recently reported acute infections or vaccinations were included as donors. Every donor was a Caucasian adult living in Nashville, Tennessee, USA. For unsorted samples, about 90 million PBMCs were counted, and genomic DNA was extracted using the QIAamp DNA Blood Mini kit. Blood was collected by leukapheresis, and PBMCs were isolated by Ficoll-Histopaque density gradient centrifugation and then cryopreserved in liquid nitrogen vapor phase. Overall results and qualifications from the work: Only blood was sampled, and tissue TCR repertoires likely differ from those in blood. Pairwise subsampling led to the expectation that sequencing depth would affect the degree of clonotype sharing among donors. The genetic and exposure-history diversity represented was limited by the small number of donors.

The chain is made from TRBV18 and TRBJ1-1, with no confident D gene call. This TCR came from a woman aged 40 to 50 in good health. Some clones in this sample may be carry-over from other donors' samples. Sequenced: PBMCs. The CDR3 amino acid sequence is: CASSPGQTEAFF. Read as DNA, the sequence is TGTGCCAGCTCACCCGGTCAAACTGAAGCTTTCTTT.